This TCR beta chain was observed in a study of metastatic and nonmetastatic thyroid tumors. Germline-derived CDR1 and CDR2 are SGHDN and FVKESK. CDR3 length equals 15 residues. MiXCR reprocessed the PCR reads for TCRdb. The sample lists approximately 74,000 clones; 13% to 15% were seen once. All patients were untreated before thyroid surgery. Comments on this clone: This may stem from a read error, because a much larger clone lies one nucleotide away.

This sequence originates from a male donor with papillary thyroid cancer or a benign thyroid nodule (not recorded which). Some clones in this sample may be carry-over from other donors' samples. Sequenced input: blood. The V call is TRBV14, the J call TRBJ2-3, with a possible D match to TRBD2 (6 bases). The CDR3 spells CASSQGSGSTDTRYF. DNA for the CDR3: TGTGCCAGCAGCCAAGGTAGCGGAAGCACAGATACGCGGTATTTT.